A selection of T cell receptor beta chains follows, all from one sample in a study of T cells expressing NK-cell markers. TCRdb reanalyzed the 5' RACE reads, giving one entry per CDR3 protein sequence and no DNA. The listing records roughly 420,000 distinct CDR3 sequences. The sample consisted of blood T cells: a sorted CD56 or NKG2C T cell subset, CD4+ or CD8+ T cells, or bulk PBMC T cells (not recorded which). The source is a woman aged 18-70 years in good health. Both conserved end residues are part of each CDR3. Fields, in order: V gene, J gene, CDR3 protein.

V gene: TRBV12-3/TRBV12-4
J gene: TRBJ1-1
CDR3 protein: CASSDWQSQAEAFF

V gene: TRBV30
J gene: TRBJ2-5
CDR3 protein: CAWKDPQETQYF

V gene: TRBV18
J gene: TRBJ2-1
CDR3 protein: CASSPMPAGQNEQFF

V gene: TRBV28
J gene: TRBJ2-7
CDR3 protein: CASRVTGSSYEQYF

V gene: TRBV9
J gene: TRBJ2-1
CDR3 protein: CASSPQRSPWRLNEQFF

V gene: TRBV5-5
J gene: TRBJ2-1
CDR3 protein: CASSLPVSGLSFF

V gene: TRBV28
J gene: TRBJ2-1
CDR3 protein: CASWDRTSGGLNEQFF

V gene: TRBV7-9
J gene: TRBJ1-2
CDR3 protein: CASSSRQNYGYTF

V gene: TRBV28
J gene: TRBJ2-5
CDR3 protein: CASSPTGLGKETQYF

V gene: TRBV6-5
J gene: TRBJ1-1
CDR3 protein: CASSSGQLNTEAFF

V gene: TRBV3-1
J gene: TRBJ2-2
CDR3 protein: CASSETGNTGELFF

V gene: TRBV18
J gene: TRBJ1-1
CDR3 protein: CASSQSQGNTEAFF

V gene: TRBV28
J gene: TRBJ2-7
CDR3 protein: CASSLSGGGTYEQYF

V gene: TRBV5-1
J gene: TRBJ2-1
CDR3 protein: CASSAKGPNNEQFF

V gene: TRBV20-1
J gene: TRBJ1-1
CDR3 protein: CSAYGVSGNTEAFF

V gene: TRBV3-1
J gene: TRBJ1-5
CDR3 protein: CASSQDWGDEWPQHF

V gene: TRBV7-2
J gene: TRBJ2-3
CDR3 protein: CASSPIWEPDTQYF

V gene: TRBV29-1
J gene: TRBJ2-1
CDR3 protein: CSVRDRSYNEQFF

V gene: TRBV20-1
J gene: TRBJ2-7
CDR3 protein: CSARDGSGGGQPYEQYF

V gene: TRBV7-8
J gene: TRBJ2-1
CDR3 protein: CASSLVLGTGSPYNEQFF

V gene: TRBV14
J gene: TRBJ1-4
CDR3 protein: CASSRAGTTNEKLFF

V gene: TRBV20-1
J gene: TRBJ2-5
CDR3 protein: CSARETIYQETQYF

V gene: TRBV11-2
J gene: TRBJ2-2
CDR3 protein: CASRQDRDGELFF

V gene: TRBV20-1
J gene: TRBJ2-3
CDR3 protein: CSADPGGYTDTQYF

V gene: TRBV7-6
J gene: TRBJ2-2
CDR3 protein: CASSSSGRDPTGELFF

V gene: TRBV5-1
J gene: TRBJ2-5
CDR3 protein: CASSPTTQETQYF